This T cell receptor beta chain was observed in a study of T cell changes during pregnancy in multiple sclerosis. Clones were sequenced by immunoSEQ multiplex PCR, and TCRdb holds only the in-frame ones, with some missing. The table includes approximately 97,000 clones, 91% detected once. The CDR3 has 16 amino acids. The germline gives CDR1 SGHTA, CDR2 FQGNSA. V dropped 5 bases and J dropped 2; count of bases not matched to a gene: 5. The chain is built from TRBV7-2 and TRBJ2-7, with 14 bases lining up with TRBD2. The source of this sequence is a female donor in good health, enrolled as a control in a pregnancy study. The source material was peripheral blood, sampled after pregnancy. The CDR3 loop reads CASSGGLAGAAYEQYF. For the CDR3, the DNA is TGTGCCAGCAGCGGGGGACTAGCGGGGGCCGCCTACGAGCAGTACTTC. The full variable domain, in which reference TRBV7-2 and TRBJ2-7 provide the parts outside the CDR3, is GAGVSQSPSNKVTEKGKDVELRCDPISGHTALYWYRQSLGQGLEFLIYFQGNSAPDKSGLPSDRFSAERTGGSVSTLTIQRTQQEDSAVYLCASSGGLAGAAYEQYFGPGTRLTVT.